The 3 T cell receptor beta chains given below trace back to one sample, sequenced in a study of T cells in women clearing cervical HPV infection. Data came from immunoSEQ multiplex PCR; TCRdb stores just in-frame clones and leaves some out. The listing contains about 46,000 clones. The sequencing sample was made of blood buffy coat. All receptors come from a woman between 18 and 75 years old with a cervical HPV16 infection that either progressed to CIN3+ or cleared (not recorded which).

Of note for this clone: The CDR3 end lies 3 residues beyond the end of the read and is filled in from the germline J gene. The V and J genes are TRBV30 and TRBJ2-2; D is unresolved. V dropped 0 bases and J dropped 5 bases, with 7 bases sitting between them. Germline V gene lookup returns CDR1 GTSNPN and CDR2 SVGIG (reference sequence). The CDR3 sequence is 13 residues long. The sequenced CDR3 bases are TGTGCCTGGAGTGTAGGTCCAACCGGGGAG. Amino acids: CAWSVGPTGE. The whole CDR3 is CAWSVGPTGELFF. Full variable domain (missing parts from reference TRBV30 and TRBJ2-2): SQTIHQWPATLVQPVGSPLSLECTVEGTSNPNLYWYRQAAGRGLQLLFYSVGIGQISSEVPQNLSASRPQDRQFILSSKKLLLSDSGFYLCAWSVGPTGELFFGEGSRLTVL.

To note about this clone: The CDR3 end is not reached by the read, which stops 3 residues before it; the germline J gene fills it in. The chain is built from TRBV20-1 and TRBJ2-1, with 8 positions matching TRBD1. Per the germline V gene, CDR1 is DFQATT and CDR2 is SNEGSKA (reference sequence). The V and J ends lost 5 bases and 4 bases, in that order; junction bases with no gene match: 7. The CDR3 is 14 amino acids. The CDR3 loop is CSAAGGGGYNEQFF. The DNA read from the CDR3 is TGCAGTGCTGCAGGGGGCGGAGGTTACAATGAG.

On this clone itself: The read ends 3 residues before the CDR3 terminus; that terminus is restored from the germline J gene. The V call is TRBV20-1, the J call TRBJ2-7, with 8 bases fitting TRBD2. Germline-derived CDR1 and CDR2 are DFQATT and SNEGSKA (reference sequence). The CDR3 length is 13 residues. V dropped 3 bases and J dropped 0; count of bases not matched to a gene: 1. CDR3 sequence reads: CSASLAGSYEQYF. The part of the CDR3 DNA that was read is TGCAGTGCTAGCCTAGCGGGCTCCTACGAG.